The rows below give T cell receptor beta chains drawn from one sample of a study of shared clonotypes between healthy human individuals. TCRdb's table, derived via immunoSEQ multiplex PCR, lists solely in-frame clones and lacks some. This repertoire shows 550,000 to 600,000 clones, roughly 98% found once; its top ten account for around 0.3%. Sequencing was carried out using naive CD8+ T cells sorted from blood. The receptors shown here come from a man aged 25 to 40 in good health. Each CDR3 is given with its conserved first and last residue. Fields, in order: D gene, J gene, V gene, clone size, CDR3 protein, CDR3 DNA. The D gene is left open where the match is weak. Size tells how often a clone was seen (once, few, many) or the class of an expanded clone, and some rows leave it out.

>TRBD1|TRBJ1-2|TRBV13|NA
CASSLGGQGAYGYTF
TGTGCCAGCAGCTTAGGAGGACAGGGGGCCTATGGCTACACCTTC
>NA|TRBJ2-5|TRBV27|NA
CASSLRGGPRETQYF
TGTGCCAGCAGTTTACGGGGAGGTCCACGGGAGACCCAGTACTTC
>NA|TRBJ1-1|TRBV27|NA
CASSLIAAEMNTEAFF
TGTGCCAGCAGTTTAATCGCAGCTGAAATGAACACTGAAGCTTTCTTT
>NA|TRBJ2-3|TRBV29-1|NA
CSATLLVVGPNTQYF
TGCAGCGCGACGCTACTAGTCGTGGGGCCGAATACGCAGTATTTT
>TRBD2|TRBJ2-7|TRBV9|NA
CASSAASGSSSEQYF
TGTGCCAGCAGCGCAGCTAGCGGGAGTTCGTCCGAGCAGTACTTC
>NA|TRBJ2-3|TRBV7-9|NA
CASSLKLLPDTQYF
TGTGCCAGCAGTCTAAAACTACTACCCGATACGCAGTATTTT
>TRBD2|TRBJ2-1|TRBV10-3|NA
CAIRRTSGRENNEQFF
TGTGCCATCAGAAGGACTAGCGGGAGGGAGAACAATGAGCAGTTCTTC
>NA|TRBJ1-4|TRBV5-6|NA
CASSSDGANEKLFF
TGTGCCAGCAGCTCCGACGGTGCTAATGAAAAACTGTTTTTT
>NA|TRBJ2-7|TRBV5-1|NA
CASSTLDRHEQYF
TGCGCCAGCAGCACCCTGGACAGACACGAGCAGTACTTC
>TRBD2|TRBJ2-1|TRBV15|NA
CATSSSGQYNEQFF
TGTGCCACCAGCTCTAGCGGTCAATACAATGAGCAGTTCTTC
>TRBD2|TRBJ2-1|TRBV25-1|NA
CASSVTGGDNEQFF
TGTGCCAGCAGTGTAACGGGAGGGGACAATGAGCAGTTCTTC
>NA|TRBJ2-7|TRBV10-2|NA
CASTGGAYEQYF
TGCGCCAGCACCGGCGGCGCCTACGAGCAGTACTTC
>TRBD1|TRBJ1-1|TRBV9|NA
CASSVEQGVETTEAFF
TGTGCCAGCAGCGTAGAACAGGGGGTCGAGACCACTGAAGCTTTCTTT
>NA|TRBJ2-7|TRBV5-4|NA
CASSFHLGSSYEQYF
TGTGCCAGCAGCTTTCATCTGGGTAGCTCCTACGAGCAGTACTTC
>NA|TRBJ1-4|TRBV9|NA
CASSVAGLPHSQDEKLFF
TGTGCCAGCAGCGTAGCGGGTTTACCTCATAGTCAGGATGAAAAACTGTTTTTT
>NA|TRBJ2-7|TRBV15|NA
CATSRDRGRSYEQYF
TGTGCCACCAGCAGAGATCGAGGGAGAAGCTACGAGCAGTACTTC
>NA|TRBJ1-5|TRBV4-1|NA
CASSQRHLGDQPQHF
TGCGCCAGCAGCCAACGCCACCTGGGGGATCAGCCCCAGCATTTT
>NA|TRBJ2-2|TRBV9|NA
CASSVEGANTGELFF
TGTGCCAGCAGCGTGGAGGGGGCGAACACCGGGGAGCTGTTTTTT
>NA|TRBJ2-1|TRBV7-9|once
CASSQGHSSYNEQFF
TGTGCCAGCAGCCAGGGGCACAGCTCCTACAATGAGCAGTTCTTC
>NA|TRBJ2-7|TRBV28|NA
CASSSPTYEQYF
TGTGCCAGCAGTTCACCGACCTACGAGCAGTACTTC
>NA|TRBJ2-4|TRBV28|NA
CASFDRRVNIQYF
TGTGCCAGCTTCGACAGGCGTGTAAACATTCAGTACTTC
>NA|TRBJ1-1|TRBV7-8|NA
CASSLASGATEAFF
TGTGCCAGCAGCTTAGCCTCAGGGGCCACTGAAGCTTTCTTT
>NA|TRBJ1-2|TRBV6-1|NA
CASSDITILSYGYTF
TGTGCCAGCAGTGATATTACTATTTTATCCTATGGCTACACCTTC
>TRBD1|TRBJ2-7|TRBV19|NA
CASSIAGQGASYEQYF
TGTGCCAGTAGTATAGCAGGACAGGGGGCATCCTACGAGCAGTACTTC
>NA|TRBJ1-2|TRBV5-4|NA
CASSLSGRGYTF
TGTGCCAGCAGCTTGTCAGGGCGAGGCTACACCTTC
>TRBD2|TRBJ2-3|TRBV9|NA
CASREGLAGTDTQYF
TGTGCCAGCAGGGAAGGACTAGCGGGAACAGATACGCAGTATTTT
>NA|TRBJ2-7|TRBV11-3|NA
CASSPRLAPSYEQYF
TGTGCCAGCAGCCCCCGTCTAGCGCCGTCCTACGAGCAGTACTTC
>NA|TRBJ1-2|TRBV7-9|NA
CASVGGRANYGYTF
TGTGCCAGCGTCGGGGGGCGGGCTAACTATGGCTACACCTTC
>NA|TRBJ2-2|TRBV19|NA
CASSILGVGDTGELFF
TGTGCCAGTAGTATATTAGGGGTGGGGGACACCGGGGAGCTGTTTTTT
>NA|TRBJ1-4|TRBV6-5|NA
CASGIGIGEKLFF
TGTGCCAGCGGTATAGGGATCGGTGAAAAACTGTTTTTT
>NA|TRBJ2-3|TRBV28|NA
CASSTLDFTDTQYF
TGTGCCAGCAGTACGTTGGATTTCACAGATACGCAGTATTTT
>TRBD2|TRBJ2-3|TRBV29-1|NA
CSVVFLAGVGTDTQYF
TGCAGCGTTGTATTTCTAGCGGGAGTCGGCACAGATACGCAGTATTTT
>NA|TRBJ2-1|TRBV5-4|NA
CASSLGGNEQFF
TGTGCCAGCAGCTTGGGTGGTAATGAGCAGTTCTTC
>NA|TRBJ2-3|TRBV30|NA
CAWSRQPTDTQYF
TGTGCCTGGAGTAGACAGCCCACAGATACGCAGTATTTT
>NA|TRBJ2-7|TRBV27|NA
CASRQRTDSYEQYF
TGTGCCAGCAGACAACGGACCGACTCCTACGAGCAGTACTTC
>TRBD2|TRBJ2-1|TRBV28|once
CASSLLAGDSNEQFF
TGTGCCAGCAGTTTACTAGCGGGAGATAGTAATGAGCAGTTCTTC
>NA|TRBJ2-2|TRBV5-4|NA
CASSLLGGELFF
TGTGCCAGCAGCTTGCTAGGCGGGGAGCTGTTTTTT
>TRBD2|TRBJ2-1|TRBV5-3|NA
CARSPKRLLADHYNEQFF
TGTGCCAGAAGCCCAAAACGATTACTAGCGGATCACTACAATGAGCAGTTCTTC
>TRBD2|TRBJ2-6|TRBV5-1|NA
CASSLWLAGPSGANVLTF
TGCGCCAGCAGCTTGTGGCTAGCGGGCCCCTCTGGGGCCAACGTCCTGACTTTC
>NA|TRBJ2-7|TRBV4-1|NA
CASSAGQWTYEQYF
TGCGCCAGCAGCGCGGGACAGTGGACCTACGAGCAGTACTTC
>TRBD1|TRBJ2-5|TRBV7-9|NA
CASSAGQGAWETQYF
TGTGCCAGCAGCGCCGGACAGGGGGCCTGGGAGACCCAGTACTTC
>NA|TRBJ2-5|TRBV5-1|NA
CASSLALQGQETQYF
TGCGCCAGCAGCTTGGCCCTCCAGGGTCAAGAGACCCAGTACTTC
>NA|TRBJ1-2|TRBV21-1|NA
CASSWGQEYGYTF
TGTGCCAGTTCCTGGGGGCAAGAATATGGCTACACCTTC
>TRBD2|TRBJ2-7|TRBV29-1|NA
CSVASGRARYEQYF
TGCAGCGTCGCTAGCGGGAGGGCCCGGTACGAGCAGTACTTC
>NA|TRBJ2-1|TRBV7-6|NA
CASSIWQGEQFF
TGTGCCAGCAGCATATGGCAGGGCGAGCAGTTCTTC
>NA|TRBJ2-7|TRBV6-1|NA
CASNRYYEQYF
TGTGCCAGCAACAGGTACTACGAGCAGTACTTC
>NA|TRBJ2-2|TRBV7-8|NA
CASSLGGGPYTGELFF
TGTGCCAGCAGCCTAGGGGGAGGGCCGTACACCGGGGAGCTGTTTTTT
>NA|TRBJ1-2|TRBV27|NA
CASRTGSGVYGYTF
TGTGCCAGCAGGACAGGTTCAGGGGTCTATGGCTACACCTTC
>TRBD2|TRBJ2-7|TRBV15|NA
CATGPTSGREDYEQYF
TGTGCCACCGGTCCGACTAGCGGGAGGGAGGACTACGAGCAGTACTTC